This passage covers 25 T cell receptor beta chains from one sample sequenced in a study of CD8 T cells in Susac syndrome (dated by TCRdb to about 2019). Libraries were prepared through the immunoSEQ multiplex PCR assay. RNA was extracted using the RNeasy kit, and about 0.45 to 1 microgram was reverse transcribed with random hexamers. In-frame beta chains were kept once TCRdb had trimmed the public reads at Q25 with fastp and called clones with MiXCR. Rows are combined by CDR3 protein, so each entry shows the most common genes and DNA. The sample contains 120,000 or so distinct CDR3 sequences, roughly 94% of them found a single time. In total, the top ten clones hold about 0.28% of the sample. Sequenced material: CD8+ T cells from PBMCs. The receptors originated from a human donor with Susac syndrome.

The chain joins TRBV25-1 to TRBJ2-6; D unresolved. The CDR3 totals 13 residues. From germline, CDR1 is MGHDK and CDR2 SYGVNS. Trimming removed 10 bases at V and 0 bases at J, with 7 bases between. The CDR3 DNA follows: TGTGCCATCCTTAACTCTGGGGCCAACGTCCTGACTTTC. Encoded protein: CAILNSGANVLTF. The full variable domain, with the rest looked up from reference TRBV25-1 and TRBJ2-6, is EADIYQTPRYLVIGTGKKITLECSQTMGHDKMYWYQQDPGMELHLIHYSYGVNSTEKGDLSSESTVSRIRTEHFPLTLESARPSHTSQYLCAILNSGANVLTFGAGSRLTVL.

The chain links TRBV25-1 to TRBJ1-4; D gene unclear. Germline CDR1 is MGHDK and CDR2 is SYGVNS. The V and J ends lost 2 bases and 2 bases respectively, with 0 bases between them. This CDR3 contains 12 residues. CDR3: CASSETNEKLFF. The CDR3 nucleotides are TGTGCCAGCAGTGAAACTAATGAAAAACTGTTTTTT.

V gene TRBV6-1 combines with J gene TRBJ1-1; D unresolved. CDR1 and CDR2 from the germline V gene are MNHNS and SASEGT. The CDR3 sequence is 15 residues long. The V and J ends lost 2 bases and 1 base respectively, with 11 bases between them. The DNA for the CDR3 is TGTGCCAGCAGTGAACAGAACAGAAAGAACACTGAAGCTTTCTTT. Translating gives CASSEQNRKNTEAFF.

This chain connects TRBV9 to TRBJ2-1; no firm D call. V gave up 3 bases and J gave up 2 bases, with 3 bases separating them. This CDR3 contains 12 residues. CDR1 is SGDLS, CDR2 YYNGEE, per germline. The CDR3 DNA follows: TGTGCCAGCAGCGGAACCTACAATGAGCAGTTCTTC. Translating gives CASSGTYNEQFF.

The CDR3 bases are TGTGCCAGCTCACCTGGGGGTCTTAGATATGGCTACACCTTC. It yields the protein CASSPGGLRYGYTF. This chain joins TRBV18 and TRBJ1-2, with D perhaps TRBD1 (5 bases). V was cut by 3 bases and J by 5 bases, with 13 bases left in between. The CDR3 totals 14 residues. Looked up from germline, CDR1 is KGHSH and CDR2 is LQKENI.

The chain joins TRBV24-1 to TRBJ1-2; no clear D gene. This CDR3 is 14 amino acids long. V was pared by 1 base and J by 1 base, with 6 bases between. Germline V CDR1 and CDR2: KGHDR, SFDVKD. CDR3 protein: CATSDLSVNYGYTF. Written as DNA, the CDR3 is TGTGCCACCAGTGATTTAAGTGTTAACTATGGCTACACCTTC.

On this clonotype itself: The junction differs from germline at one of its ends, possibly a read error. V and J are TRBV6-5 and TRBJ2-2; a weak D match, TRBD2 (6 bases). The germline V gene has CDR1 MNHEY and CDR2 SVGAGI. The CDR3 consists of 13 residues. Here the CDR3 DNA reads TGTGCCAGCAGCGGGGAATACACCGGGGGGCTGTTTTTT. This translates into CASSGEYTGGLFF.

CDR3 amino acids: CASSVSTYNEQFF. CDR3 coding DNA: TGTGCCAGCAGCGTGTCGACCTACAATGAGCAGTTCTTC. The chain combines TRBV9 with TRBJ2-1; D not resolved. Trimming took 2 bases from V and 2 from J, leaving 5 bases between them. The germline CDR1 and CDR2 sequences are SGDLS and YYNGEE. The CDR3 totals 13 residues.

This clonotype appeared once. This chain joins TRBV6-5 and TRBJ1-2; D possibly corresponds to TRBD1 (6 bases). Germline CDR1 is MNHEY and CDR2 is SVGAGI. CDR3 length: 15 amino acids. V was pared by 2 bases and J by 3 bases, with 13 bases between. The CDR3 protein is CASSYGTTGYYGYTF. CDR3 in DNA: TGTGCCAGCAGTTACGGGACTACAGGGTACTATGGCTACACCTTC.

This clonotype was seen only a few times. The rearrangement uses TRBV27 and TRBJ2-1; 8 positions agree with TRBD2. Germline values: CDR1 MNHEY, CDR2 SMNVEV (reference sequence). This CDR3 is 14 amino acids long. V lost 4 bases, J lost 3 bases, and 2 bases stayed unmatched. This CDR3 reads CASSSGGVYNEQFF. CDR3 coding DNA: TGTGCCAGCAGTTCCGGGGGGGTCTACAATGAGCAGTTCTTC.

This rearrangement joins TRBV11-2 to TRBJ2-7, with 7 bases lining up with TRBD2. Germline loops: CDR1 SGHAT, CDR2 FQNNGV. J gave up 1 base and V 7 bases, and 10 bases lay outside the gene matches. The CDR3 has 15 amino acids. The CDR3 region is CASTPSGEASYEQYF. The CDR3 region has the DNA TGTGCCAGCACCCCGAGCGGGGAAGCATCCTACGAGCAGTACTTC.

The chain employs TRBV7-9 and TRBJ1-1; TRBD1 might be the D (5 bases). The CDR3 loop spans 15 amino acids. Germline values: CDR1 SEHNR, CDR2 FQNEAQ (reference sequence). The germline V and J ends were trimmed by 5 bases and 0 bases, with 13 bases remaining between them. The CDR3 coding sequence is TGTGCCAGCAGCCTACTCGGACACTTGAACACTGAAGCTTTCTTT. As protein: CASSLLGHLNTEAFF.

This chain uses TRBV29-1 with TRBJ1-1, with D maybe TRBD1 (5 bases). This CDR3 spans 12 amino acids. Per germline, CDR1 SQVTM and CDR2 ANQGSEA. The V gene lost 7 bases and the J gene lost 1 base, with 10 bases spanning the gap. The CDR3 DNA is TGCAGCGGTCAGGGCAGGAACACTGAAGCTTTCTTT. Its translation is CSGQGRNTEAFF.

J is TRBJ1-2 and V is TRBV4-1, with D unresolved. Germline CDR1 is MGHRA and CDR2 is YSYEKL. Trimming cost V 2 bases and J 0 bases, with 10 bases left between them. The CDR3 spans 15 residues. The CDR3 DNA sequence: TGCGCCAGCAGCCAAATCCCAAAATCTAACTATGGCTACACCTTC. This encodes CASSQIPKSNYGYTF.

V gene TRBV11-2 combines with J gene TRBJ2-1, with D tentatively TRBD2 (5 bases). The CDR3 contains 11 residues. The V and J ends lost 8 bases and 10 bases respectively, with 12 bases between them. Germline-derived CDR1 and CDR2 are SGHAT and FQNNGV. The CDR3 DNA is TGTGCCAGCGAACGGCCGGGGGAGCAGTTCTTC. Residues: CASERPGEQFF.

V and J are TRBV12-3 or TRBV12-4 and TRBJ2-1; 8 nucleotides match TRBD1. This CDR3 comprises 14 residues. The V gene end was trimmed by 6 bases and the J gene end by 6 bases; junction bases not matched to a gene: 7. CDR3 nucleotides: TGTGCCAGCAGACACCAGGGGGCTGGCAATGAGCAGTTCTTC. It encodes CASRHQGAGNEQFF.

The J gene is TRBJ2-1, the V gene TRBV5-1, with D uncertain. Germline CDR1 and CDR2: SGHRS and YFSETQ. The CDR3 contains 14 residues. V lost 0 bases and J 5 bases, leaving 9 bases between the germline ends. The CDR3 DNA reads TGCGCCAGCAGCTTGGGAAGGGCGAACAATGAGCAGTTCTTC. This codes for CASSLGRANNEQFF.

The chain recombines TRBV29-1 with TRBJ2-7; the match to TRBD1 covers 8 bases. The J segment lost 6 bases and the V segment lost 6 bases, leaving 7 bases of the junction unmatched. CDR3 length: 12 residues. CDR1 and CDR2 from the germline V gene are SQVTM and ANQGSEA. The CDR3 is CSVAGQGAEQYF. CDR3 nucleotides: TGCAGCGTCGCCGGACAGGGAGCCGAGCAGTACTTC.

The chain links TRBV13 to TRBJ2-1, with 10 positions matching TRBD2. CDR1 and CDR2 (germline): PRHDT, FYEKMQ (reference sequence). CDR3 size: 15 residues. After removal of 0 bases from V and 4 bases from J, the junction contained 0 bases not matched to a gene. CDR3 sequence: CASSLGAGGYNEQFF. The CDR3 DNA sequence: TGTGCCAGCAGCTTAGGAGCGGGGGGGTACAATGAGCAGTTCTTC.

This chain uses TRBV13 with TRBJ1-5; the match to TRBD1 covers 11 bases. J was trimmed by 6 bases and V by 0 bases; bases with no gene match: 1. CDR3 length: 15 residues. From germline, CDR1 is PRHDT and CDR2 FYEKMQ (reference sequence). The CDR3 DNA sequence: TGTGCCAGCAGCTTAGGCGGGACAGGGGGTCAGCCCCAGCATTTT. Protein product: CASSLGGTGGQPQHF.

The chain carries TRBV6-5 and TRBJ1-5, with D perhaps matching TRBD1 (6 bases). The CDR3 length is 15 residues. Trimming took 9 bases from V and 4 from J, leaving 19 bases between them. Germline lookup yields CDR1 MNHEY and CDR2 SVGAGI. The DNA for the CDR3 is TGTGCCAGTCGTTGGACAGCAAGTCAAAATCAGCCCCAGCATTTT. Amino acids: CASRWTASQNQPQHF.

The genes are TRBV2 and TRBJ1-1; D possibly corresponds to TRBD1 (6 bases). CDR1 and CDR2 (germline): SNHLY, FYNNEI. Trimming pared 6 bases from V and 5 bases from J, leaving 22 bases between. The CDR3 has 16 amino acids. CDR3 coding DNA: TGTGCCAGCAGATCAGAGGGGGTCCTATTTGGGACTGAAGCTTTCTTT. Translating it yields CASRSEGVLFGTEAFF.

The gene calls are TRBV13 and TRBJ2-2; no clear D. V shed 1 base and J shed 6 bases, with 3 bases lying between them. Germline assignment: CDR1 PRHDT and CDR2 FYEKMQ (reference sequence). This CDR3 contains 12 residues. For the CDR3, the DNA is TGTGCCAGCAGCTTAGATTCCGGGGAGCTGTTTTTT. It specifies CASSLDSGELFF.

The rearrangement uses TRBV11-2 and TRBJ2-7; D possibly matches TRBD1 or TRBD2 (7 bases each). The CDR3 consists of 14 residues. CDR1 and CDR2 from the germline V gene are SGHAT and FQNNGV. The V end lost 2 bases, the J end lost 3 bases, and 11 bases lay between the germline ends. The CDR3 DNA reads as TGTGCCAGCAGCTTAAGCGGGACAGTCTACGAGCAGTACTTC. Amino acids: CASSLSGTVYEQYF. Full variable domain (rest looked up from reference TRBV11-2 and TRBJ2-7): EAGVAQSPRYKIIEKRQSVAFWCNPISGHATLYWYQQILGQGPKLLIQFQNNGVVDDSQLPKDRFSAERLKGVDSTLKIQPAKLEDSAVYLCASSLSGTVYEQYFGPGTRLTVT.

This clonotype was seen a handful of times. The V gene is TRBV11-2, the J gene TRBJ2-7; TRBD1 or TRBD2 may be the D gene (7 bases each). The germline V gene has CDR1 SGHAT and CDR2 FQNNGV. The CDR3 contains 14 residues. V was shortened by 5 bases and J by 4 bases, with 15 bases between the two germline ends. This chain's CDR3 is CASSGGQGGYEQYF. DNA of the CDR3: TGTGCCAGCAGCGGAGGGCAGGGGGGGTACGAGCAGTACTTC.